One sample yielded the 32 T cell receptor beta chains listed below, sequenced in a study of shared clonotypes between healthy human individuals (dated by TCRdb to 2019 to 2021). CD8 naive samples were CD45RO-negative cells positively selected for CCR7, giving a CD45RA+CCR7+ population that excluded TemRA cells. The library was generated by the immunoSEQ multiplex PCR assay. This is the immuneACCESS table as TCRdb keeps it, with only in-frame sequences that have V and J called. A part of the clones is gone; compared with another copy, unresolved V genes explain less than half, and the rest is unexplained. This sample lists 560,000 or so clones; 95% to 96% were detected once. The ten biggest clones cover roughly 0.1% of the sample. The specimen was naive CD8+ T cells sorted from blood. The meaning of the sample's cell subset or site label: CD45RA+CCR7+. These receptors all stem from a woman in her 30s in good health.

This chain links TRBV9 with TRBJ2-3; 10 bases align to TRBD1. This CDR3 has 15 amino acids. V was clipped by 5 bases and J by 3 bases; unmatched bases: 6. Per germline, CDR1 SGDLS and CDR2 YYNGEE. The DNA of the CDR3 is TGTGCCAGCAGGGAGGGACAGGGGAGGACAGATACGCAGTATTTT. It translates to CASREGQGRTDTQYF.

V is TRBV13 and J is TRBJ1-2; no clear D. V shed 5 bases and J shed 8 bases, with 9 bases lying between them. Germline lookup yields CDR1 PRHDT and CDR2 FYEKMQ (reference sequence). The CDR3 is made up of 11 amino acids. The CDR3 spells CASSISEGYTF. The CDR3, as DNA: TGTGCCAGCAGCATATCCGAGGGCTACACCTTC.

The CDR3 is CASSLSPWREHRQYF. In DNA form, the CDR3 reads TGTGCCAGCAGTTTATCCCCTTGGCGGGAGCATCGGCAGTACTTC. V gene TRBV28 combines with J gene TRBJ2-7, with TRBD2 matching 7 bases. CDR1 MDHEN and CDR2 SYDVKM come from the germline V gene. V lost 1 base to trimming and J lost 9 bases; unmatched junction nucleotides: 12. CDR3 length: 15 residues.

The chain couples TRBV4-1 to TRBJ1-4; 8 bases agree with TRBD1. The CDR3 spans 18 residues. V was clipped by 3 bases and J by 10 bases; unmatched bases: 19. Germline lookup yields CDR1 MGHRA and CDR2 YSYEKL. The CDR3 nucleotides read TGCGCCAGCAGCCAGACCATTCCTACAGGGGGAGAATTTGGAAAACTGTTTTTT. Its protein is CASSQTIPTGGEFGKLFF.

The gene calls are TRBV7-9 and TRBJ2-3; 9 nucleotides line up with TRBD2. There are 15 residues in the CDR3. The V segment lost 5 bases and the J segment 4 bases; nucleotides outside the gene matches: 7. Per germline, CDR1 SEHNR and CDR2 FQNEAQ (reference sequence). The CDR3 here is CASSRSGSGSDTQYF. Written as DNA, the CDR3 is TGTGCCAGCAGCCGTAGCGGGAGCGGCTCAGATACGCAGTATTTT.

The chain combines TRBV28 with TRBJ1-2, with D possibly matching TRBD1 (5 bases). The CDR3 is 12 residues long. The V gene's germline CDR1 is MDHEN and CDR2 SYDVKM. V was clipped by 4 bases and J by 2 bases, with 5 bases between them. The CDR3 region has the DNA TGTGCCAGCAGTTCAGGGAACTATGGCTACACCTTC. Encoded protein: CASSSGNYGYTF.

The chain couples TRBV28 to TRBJ2-2; 7 nucleotides align to TRBD1. This CDR3 has 16 residues. Per germline, CDR1 MDHEN and CDR2 SYDVKM. V was clipped by 5 bases and J by 1 base; unmatched bases: 7. CDR3 DNA: TGTGCCAGCAGTATTCCCGGGACAGTGAACACCGGGGAGCTGTTTTTT. Encoded protein: CASSIPGTVNTGELFF.

The gene calls are TRBV11-2 and TRBJ2-1, with a possible D match to TRBD2 (5 bases). V gave up 5 bases and J gave up 6 bases, with 11 bases separating them. The CDR3 contains 13 residues. Germline V CDR1 and CDR2: SGHAT, FQNNGV. CDR3: CASSTRAGNEQFF. In DNA, the CDR3 is TGTGCCAGCAGCACCCGTGCGGGCAATGAGCAGTTCTTC. The whole variable domain, remainder taken from reference TRBV11-2 and TRBJ2-1, is EAGVAQSPRYKIIEKRQSVAFWCNPISGHATLYWYQQILGQGPKLLIQFQNNGVVDDSQLPKDRFSAERLKGVDSTLKIQPAKLEDSAVYLCASSTRAGNEQFFGPGTRLTVL.

This rearrangement joins TRBV7-9 to TRBJ2-1; D might be TRBD2 (6 bases). The CDR3 covers 15 residues. V was shortened by 1 base and J by 6 bases, with 13 bases between the two germline ends. Germline-derived CDR1 and CDR2 are SEHNR and FQNEAQ (reference sequence). The DNA for the CDR3 is TGTGCCAGCAGCTTAGGGAGGGCCGAGGTCAATGAGCAGTTCTTC. As protein: CASSLGRAEVNEQFF.

This rearrangement joins TRBV12-5 to TRBJ2-7; D gene uncertain. The germline CDR1 and CDR2 sequences are LGHNT and FRNRAP. V lost 6 bases, J lost 0 bases, and 6 bases lay in between. This CDR3 region has 12 residues. The CDR3 region has the DNA TGTGCTAGTGGACCCGACTCCTACGAGCAGTACTTC. Protein: CASGPDSYEQYF.

A remark on this clone: The sample holds other DNA sequences that translate to the same CDR3. The gene calls are TRBV7-9 and TRBJ1-1, with a possible D match to TRBD1 (6 bases). In germline, CDR1 is SEHNR, CDR2 FQNEAQ (reference sequence). This CDR3 contains 12 residues. V lost 2 bases and J lost 6, with 7 bases in between. CDR3 nucleotides: TGTGCCAGCAGCTTACAGGGGTCTGAAGCTTTCTTT. This gives the protein CASSLQGSEAFF.

CDR3 DNA: TGTGCCAGCAGTTTAAGGGTGAGCTCCTACGAGCAGTACTTC. Its protein product is CASSLRVSSYEQYF. V gene TRBV28 combines with J gene TRBJ2-7; D uncertain. V shed 2 bases and J shed 0 bases, with 8 bases lying between them. This CDR3 is built from 14 residues. CDR1 is MDHEN, CDR2 SYDVKM, per germline.

The genes are TRBV18 and TRBJ2-3; 9 nucleotides agree with TRBD2. This CDR3 is built from 15 residues. The junction had 8 bases not matched to a gene; V was cut back by 3 bases and J by 7 bases. CDR1 is KGHSH and CDR2 is LQKENI in the germline V gene. CDR3 nucleotide sequence: TGTGCCAGCTCACCTAGTAGCGGGAGTGGGAATACGCAGTATTTT. Amino acid sequence: CASSPSSGSGNTQYF.

This chain uses TRBV27 with TRBJ2-7; the match to TRBD2 covers 10 bases. CDR3 length: 15 amino acids. Germline assignment: CDR1 MNHEY and CDR2 SMNVEV (reference sequence). The J segment lost 2 bases and the V segment lost 3 bases, leaving 4 bases of the junction unmatched. The CDR3 DNA follows: TGTGCCAGCAGTTTGAGCGGGAGGGGGACCTACGAGCAGTACTTC. This encodes CASSLSGRGTYEQYF.

The chain is built from TRBV27 and TRBJ2-7; 9 bases fit TRBD2. J gave up 3 bases and V 6 bases, and 6 bases lay outside the gene matches. The CDR3 totals 14 residues. Germline V gives CDR1 MNHEY, CDR2 SMNVEV (reference sequence). The CDR3 reads CASSGTAGGYEQYF. In nucleotides, the CDR3 is TGTGCCAGCAGCGGGACAGCGGGAGGCTACGAGCAGTACTTC.

A single count supports this clone. Other nucleotide sequences from this sample produce the same CDR3. V and J are TRBV28 and TRBJ2-7, with D hard to call. V was cut by 3 bases and J by 4 bases, with 4 bases left in between. The CDR3 runs 11 residues. Germline CDR1 and CDR2: MDHEN and SYDVKM. In nucleotides, the CDR3 is TGTGCCAGCAGTTTGGGATACGAGCAGTACTTC. Its protein product is CASSLGYEQYF.

The chain links TRBV6-1 to TRBJ1-6; tentatively, D is TRBD1 (5 bases). The CDR3 is 17 residues long. Trimming pared 2 bases from V and 1 base from J, leaving 12 bases between. Per the germline V gene, CDR1 is MNHNS and CDR2 is SASEGT. CDR3 bases: TGTGCCAGCAGTGAACTAGGGGTTGGGTCCTATAATTCACCCCTCCACTTT. Its translation: CASSELGVGSYNSPLHF.

J is TRBJ1-5 and V is TRBV7-9; a possible D gene is TRBD1 (5 bases). This CDR3 region has 12 residues. The germline CDR1 and CDR2 sequences are SEHNR and FQNEAQ (reference sequence). V lost 2 bases and J 7 bases, leaving 6 bases between the germline ends. The CDR3 loop reads CASSLRGQPQHF. CDR3 DNA: TGTGCCAGCAGCTTACGGGGGCAGCCCCAGCATTTT.

The V gene is TRBV19, the J gene TRBJ2-1; D is possibly TRBD2 (5 bases). Germline V lookup: CDR1 LNHDA, CDR2 SQIVND (reference sequence). Trimming removed 4 bases from V and 8 bases from J, with 9 bases in between. The CDR3 consists of 12 residues. In DNA form, the CDR3 reads TGTGCCAGTAGTAACTTCGGGGATGAGCAGTTCTTC. It is translated as CASSNFGDEQFF.

This rearrangement joins TRBV25-1 to TRBJ2-7, with 9 bases identical to TRBD2. The CDR3 extends over 14 amino acids. Germline CDR1 reads MGHDK; CDR2 reads SYGVNS. With V trimmed by 6 bases and J by 4 bases, 7 bases remained unmatched. The CDR3 reads CASSAGTSWYEQYF. The CDR3 nucleotides are TGTGCCAGCAGCGCCGGGACTAGCTGGTACGAGCAGTACTTC.

The rearrangement links TRBV7-2 to TRBJ2-3; no definite D call. Trimming shortened V by 5 bases and J by 4 bases, and 7 bases separated the two germline ends. CDR3 length equals 12 residues. The V gene's germline CDR1 is SGHTA and CDR2 FQGNSA. The CDR3 DNA sequence: TGTGCCAGCAGCCCTGAGGCAGATACGCAGTATTTT. It codes for CASSPEADTQYF.

The V call is TRBV9, the J call TRBJ2-7; 9 positions match TRBD2. This CDR3 comprises 15 residues. J gave up 7 bases and V 0 bases, and 8 bases lay outside the gene matches. CDR1 and CDR2 from the germline V gene are SGDLS and YYNGEE. This CDR3 is CASSVDWREGREQYF. For the CDR3, the DNA is TGTGCCAGCAGCGTAGACTGGCGGGAGGGTAGGGAGCAGTACTTC.

The chain joins TRBV28 to TRBJ2-5; D is unclear. The CDR3 has 11 residues. Germline CDR1 is MDHEN and CDR2 is SYDVKM. V lost 5 bases and J lost 7, with 8 bases in between. This CDR3 reads CASSPAVTQYF. The CDR3, as DNA: TGTGCCAGCAGTCCCGCTGTGACCCAGTACTTC.

The chain has TRBV5-6 and TRBJ1-2; 7 bases match TRBD1. With V trimmed by 4 bases and J by 3 bases, 6 bases remained unmatched. CDR1 is SGHDT, CDR2 YYEEEE, per germline. This CDR3 has 14 amino acids. CDR3 sequence reads: CASSPGTEHYGYTF. The CDR3 region has the DNA TGTGCCAGCAGCCCCGGGACAGAGCACTATGGCTACACCTTC.

The genes are TRBV28 and TRBJ2-3; TRBD2 agrees at 12 bases. In germline, CDR1 is MDHEN, CDR2 SYDVKM. V lost 6 bases, J lost 2 bases, and 6 bases stayed unmatched. There are 16 residues in the CDR3. In DNA, the CDR3 is TGTGCCAGCAGCCAGGGGACTAGCGGGTTCACAGATACGCAGTATTTT. As protein: CASSQGTSGFTDTQYF.

The table lists this clone with a count of one. V usage is TRBV27 and J usage is TRBJ2-5; TRBD2 matches at 11 bases. Trimming took 8 bases from V and 5 from J; bases not matched to a gene: 10. The CDR3 totals 15 residues. Germline CDR1 and CDR2: MNHEY and SMNVEV (reference sequence). The CDR3 nucleotides read TGTGCCAGCCCACAGCCGGGACTAGCGGTTGAGACCCAGTACTTC. Its protein product is CASPQPGLAVETQYF.

The chain has TRBV4-1 and TRBJ2-1, with 8 bases that match TRBD1. The CDR3 is 15 amino acids. J lost 2 bases, V lost 5 bases, and 5 bases had no gene match. Germline values: CDR1 MGHRA, CDR2 YSYEKL. CDR3 in DNA: TGCGCCAGCAGCGATAGGACAGGGCCCTACAATGAGCAGTTCTTC. Amino acids: CASSDRTGPYNEQFF.

The chain is built from TRBV4-1 and TRBJ1-5, with 8 positions matching TRBD1. Losses at the gene ends were 2 bases for V and 4 bases for J; bases not matched to a gene: 19. This CDR3 is 20 amino acids long. Germline lookup yields CDR1 MGHRA and CDR2 YSYEKL. The CDR3: CASSQHWTGSVALENQPQHF. The CDR3 region has the DNA TGCGCCAGCAGCCAACATTGGACAGGGTCTGTAGCCTTGGAAAATCAGCCCCAGCATTTT.

V usage is TRBV14 and J usage is TRBJ1-2, with unresolved D. V lost 2 bases and J lost 2, with 12 bases in between. The CDR3 extends over 15 amino acids. Looked up from germline, CDR1 is SGHDN and CDR2 is FVKESK. CDR3 coding DNA: TGTGCCAGCAGCCAAAAATCCGGCACCAACTATGGCTACACCTTC. It yields the protein CASSQKSGTNYGYTF.

The chain couples TRBV6-5 to TRBJ2-1, with 10 bases lining up with TRBD2. Germline values: CDR1 MNHEY, CDR2 SVGAGI. CDR3 length: 16 amino acids. The ends lost 2 bases at V and 6 bases at J; junction bases unmatched: 7. The CDR3 region is CASSYAPSGRGNEQFF. The DNA of the CDR3 is TGTGCCAGCAGTTACGCACCGAGCGGGAGGGGCAATGAGCAGTTCTTC.

This chain connects TRBV14 to TRBJ1-1, with 9 bases fitting TRBD1. The CDR3 sequence is 14 residues long. Germline loops: CDR1 SGHDN, CDR2 FVKESK. The J segment lost 12 bases and the V segment lost 0 bases, leaving 8 bases of the junction unmatched. The DNA of the CDR3 is TGTGCCAGCAGCCAAGATTATGGGACAGGGCAGTCTTTCTTT. The encoded protein is CASSQDYGTGQSFF.

This chain uses TRBV2 with TRBJ2-1; D ambiguous. The CDR3 is 14 amino acids. Germline CDR1 and CDR2: SNHLY and FYNNEI. V was pared by 3 bases and J by 0 bases, with 6 bases between. The CDR3, as DNA: TGTGCCAGCAGTGACCGTACCTCCTACAATGAGCAGTTCTTC. It specifies CASSDRTSYNEQFF.